The rows below give T cell receptor beta chains drawn from one sample of a study of blood T cell repertoires in COVID-19. Data came from immunoSEQ multiplex PCR; TCRdb stores just in-frame clones and leaves some out. Of more than 150,000 clones detected, approximately 87% appear once; the ten largest clones hold approximately 13%. Sequences were obtained from peripheral blood. These TCRs come from a woman in her sixties or seventies with COVID-19, enrolled during active disease. The CDR3 runs from the conserved cysteine through the conserved F or W. The order of the fields is clone size, J gene, V gene, D gene, CDR3 protein, CDR3 DNA. The D gene is left open where the match is weak. Size is stated for part of the rows, as once, few or many counts, or as a class when the clone is expanded.

abundance: NA; j_gene: TRBJ1-3; v_gene: TRBV2; d_gene: NA; CDR3aa: CASAGSGNTIYF; CDR3nt: TGTGCCAGCGCAGGTTCTGGAAACACCATATATTTT
abundance: NA; j_gene: TRBJ1-4; v_gene: TRBV2; d_gene: NA; CDR3aa: CASSVRSASKNF; CDR3nt: TGTGCCAGCAGTGTCAGAAGCGCGTCCAAGAATTTT
abundance: NA; j_gene: TRBJ2-3; v_gene: TRBV7-2; d_gene: NA; CDR3aa: CASSPESGVLDTQYF; CDR3nt: TGTGCCAGCAGCCCCGAGTCGGGAGTGCTAGATACGCAGTATTTT
abundance: NA; j_gene: TRBJ2-7; v_gene: TRBV7-6; d_gene: NA; CDR3aa: CASSLGQSSYEQYF; CDR3nt: TGTGCCAGCAGCTTAGGACAGAGCTCCTACGAGCAGTACTTC
abundance: NA; j_gene: TRBJ2-4; v_gene: TRBV19; d_gene: NA; CDR3aa: CASSSVAGADIQYF; CDR3nt: NA
abundance: NA; j_gene: TRBJ2-5; v_gene: TRBV30; d_gene: NA; CDR3aa: CAWQRRRIETQYF; CDR3nt: TGTGCCTGGCAAAGGCGGAGAATAGAGACCCAGTACTTC
abundance: NA; j_gene: TRBJ2-2; v_gene: TRBV5-6; d_gene: NA; CDR3aa: CASSLMAQNTGELFF; CDR3nt: TGTGCCAGCAGCTTGATGGCCCAGAACACCGGGGAGCTGTTTTTT
abundance: NA; j_gene: TRBJ2-5; v_gene: TRBV20-1; d_gene: NA; CDR3aa: CSARWETQYF; CDR3nt: TGCAGTGCCAGGTGGGAGACCCAGTACTTC
abundance: once; j_gene: TRBJ2-5; v_gene: TRBV6-5; d_gene: TRBD2; CDR3aa: CASSREGETQYF; CDR3nt: TGTGCCAGCAGCAGGGAGGGAGAGACCCAGTACTTC
abundance: NA; j_gene: TRBJ1-5; v_gene: TRBV19; d_gene: NA; CDR3aa: CASSMDSNQPQHF; CDR3nt: TGTGCCAGTAGTATGGACAGTAATCAGCCCCAGCATTTT
abundance: NA; j_gene: TRBJ2-3; v_gene: TRBV28; d_gene: NA; CDR3aa: CASRIGGTDTQYF; CDR3nt: TGTGCCAGCCGTATCGGAGGCACAGATACGCAGTATTTT
abundance: NA; j_gene: TRBJ1-6; v_gene: TRBV2; d_gene: NA; CDR3aa: CASRGGGVLLHF; CDR3nt: TGTGCCAGCAGGGGAGGCGGGGTGCTCCTCCACTTT
abundance: NA; j_gene: TRBJ2-5; v_gene: TRBV5-1; d_gene: TRBD2; CDR3aa: CASYNRGGQETQYF; CDR3nt: TGCGCCAGCTATAACCGGGGGGGTCAAGAGACCCAGTACTTC
abundance: NA; j_gene: TRBJ2-5; v_gene: TRBV18; d_gene: TRBD2; CDR3aa: CASSPNTLAGGQETQYF; CDR3nt: TGTGCCAGCTCACCTAACACCCTAGCGGGAGGACAAGAGACCCAGTACTTC
abundance: few; j_gene: TRBJ1-1; v_gene: TRBV6-5; d_gene: NA; CDR3aa: CASPSNSGDTEAFF; CDR3nt: TGTGCCTCCCCGTCCAACTCTGGTGACACTGAAGCTTTCTTT
abundance: few; j_gene: TRBJ2-3; v_gene: TRBV24-1; d_gene: NA; CDR3aa: CATSDRTATDTQYF; CDR3nt: TGTGCCACCAGTGACCGGACAGCCACAGATACGCAGTATTTT
abundance: once; j_gene: TRBJ2-1; v_gene: TRBV2; d_gene: TRBD2; CDR3aa: CASSALAGLNEQFF; CDR3nt: TGTGCCAGCAGTGCCCTAGCGGGCCTTAATGAGCAGTTCTTC